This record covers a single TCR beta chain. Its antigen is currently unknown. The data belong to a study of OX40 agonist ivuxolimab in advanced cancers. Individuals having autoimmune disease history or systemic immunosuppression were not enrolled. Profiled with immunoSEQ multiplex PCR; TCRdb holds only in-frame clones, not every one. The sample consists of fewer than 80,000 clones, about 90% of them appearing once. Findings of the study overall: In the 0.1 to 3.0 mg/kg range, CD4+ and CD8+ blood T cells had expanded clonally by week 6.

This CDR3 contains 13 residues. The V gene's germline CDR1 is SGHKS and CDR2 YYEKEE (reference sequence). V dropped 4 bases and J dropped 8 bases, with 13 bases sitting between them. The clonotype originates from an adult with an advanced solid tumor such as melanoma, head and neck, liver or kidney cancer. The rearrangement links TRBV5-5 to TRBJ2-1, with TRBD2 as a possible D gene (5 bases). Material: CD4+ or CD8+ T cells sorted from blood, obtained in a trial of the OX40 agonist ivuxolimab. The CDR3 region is CASSRVLAHEQFF. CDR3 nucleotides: TGTGCCAGCAGCCGAGTTCTAGCTCATGAGCAGTTCTTC.